The source of this T cell receptor beta chain is a study of metastatic and nonmetastatic thyroid tumors. In germline, CDR1 is LNHDA, CDR2 SQIVND (reference sequence). V shed 1 base, J shed 10 bases, and the junction held 8 bases outside the gene matches. This CDR3 has 16 amino acids. By share, this clone ranks as medium-sized. TCRdb reprocessed the PCR reads using MiXCR. The top ten hold about a fifth of the sample, which has 20,000 or so clones, less than 40% seen once. Every patient underwent thyroid surgery untreated. The sequencing sample was made of blood. The clonotype originates from a male donor with papillary thyroid cancer or a benign thyroid nodule (not recorded which). Some clones in this sample may be carry-over from other donors' samples. This rearrangement joins TRBV19 to TRBJ1-6; 9 nucleotides line up with TRBD1. CDR3 sequence: CASSIAPGQGSSPLHF. The CDR3 bases are TGTGCCAGTAGTATAGCCCCCGGACAGGGGAGCTCACCCCTCCACTTT.